The rows below give T cell receptor beta chains drawn from one sample of a study of blood T cell repertoires in COVID-19. This table comes from immunoSEQ multiplex PCR, and its TCRdb copy is limited to in-frame clones, with some not included. The table lists roughly 160,000 clones, around 87% of them singletons. Input material: peripheral blood. The source of these receptors is a man between 60 and 70 years old with COVID-19, enrolled during active disease. Each CDR3 is given with its conserved first and last residue. The D gene is left open where the match is weak. Only some rows state a clone size, as once, few, many or a class for expanded clones.

D gene	clone size	V gene	J gene	CDR3 DNA	CDR3 protein
.	.	TRBV3-1/TRBV3-2	TRBJ1-5	TGTGCCAGCAGCCAAGGACAGGCCGGCAATCAGCCCCAGCATTTT	CASSQGQAGNQPQHF
TRBD2	few	TRBV6-5	TRBJ2-7	TGTGCCAGCAGTTCAACCGCTAGCGGGAAGTACGAGCAGTACTTC	CASSSTASGKYEQYF
.	.	TRBV7-2	TRBJ1-1	TGTGCCAGCTGTCCTAGTTGGCAGGGCATCACTGAAGCTTTCTTT	CASCPSWQGITEAFF
.	.	TRBV19	TRBJ2-3	TGTGCCAGTAGTATATCTACTAGCACAGATACGCAGTATTTT	CASSISTSTDTQYF
.	.	TRBV24-1	TRBJ1-5	TGTGCCACCAGAATGGCCCAGCCCCAGCATTTT	CATRMAQPQHF
.	.	TRBV7-9	TRBJ1-2	TGTGCCAGCAGCTTAAGGGACATGTATGGCTACACCTTC	CASSLRDMYGYTF
.	.	TRBV7-2	TRBJ1-1	TGTGCCAGCAGTCCCGCCCCCCGCGGCCTGGGCACTGAAGCTTTCTTT	CASSPAPRGLGTEAFF
.	.	TRBV19	TRBJ1-5	TGTGCCAGTAGTACGGACACCGGATTCAGCAATCAGCCCCAGCATTTT	CASSTDTGFSNQPQHF
.	.	TRBV4-2	TRBJ1-1	TGTGCCAGCAGCCAAGTAAATGGGGCCGGAGCTTTCTTT	CASSQVNGAGAFF
.	.	TRBV19	TRBJ1-4	TGTGCCAGTAGTAGCCCGGATGAAAAACTGTTTTTT	CASSSPDEKLFF
.	.	TRBV6-5	TRBJ1-6	TGTGCCAGCAGCCTCCTAGTGGGGGCCAATTCACCCCTCCACTTT	CASSLLVGANSPLHF
TRBD1	.	TRBV10-3	TRBJ2-7	TGTGCCATCAGTGAGTCGACTAGGACAGGGGGCCTGGGGGAGCAGTACTTC	CAISESTRTGGLGEQYF
.	.	TRBV3-1/TRBV3-2	TRBJ1-2	TGTGCCAGCAGCCAAAACGACAGGCTAGGCCATGGCTACACCTTC	CASSQNDRLGHGYTF
TRBD1	.	TRBV25-1	TRBJ2-1	TGTGCCAGCAGTGAATACAGGACAGGGGAGCGCAATGAGCAGTTCTTC	CASSEYRTGERNEQFF
.	.	TRBV6-6	TRBJ1-1	TGTGCCAGCAGTTACCGAAGCCCGAGAAACACTGAAGCTTTCTTT	CASSYRSPRNTEAFF
TRBD1	.	TRBV19	TRBJ1-5	TGTGCCAGTAGTCTATATTCCGGGACAGGGGGTGGTCAGCCCCAGCATTTT	CASSLYSGTGGGQPQHF
TRBD2	once	TRBV2	TRBJ2-1	TGTGCCAGCAGACGAGGGACTAGCGGAAGCTCCTACAATGAGCAGTTCTTC	CASRRGTSGSSYNEQFF
.	.	TRBV14	TRBJ1-2	TGTGCCAGCAGCCAGTTACAGGGTTCCTTTTTTGGCTACACCTTC	CASSQLQGSFFGYTF
.	.	TRBV14	TRBJ2-5	TGTGCCAGCAGCCAAGATATTAGAGAGACCCAGTACTTC	CASSQDIRETQYF
.	.	TRBV3-1/TRBV3-2	TRBJ2-3	TGTGCCAGCAGCCAAAGGGCGGGCGCGGGCACAGATACGCAGTATTTT	CASSQRAGAGTDTQYF
TRBD1	.	TRBV25-1	TRBJ2-5	TGTGCCAGCAGTGAGGCGGGACAGGGGTACGAGACCCAGTACTTC	CASSEAGQGYETQYF
.	.	TRBV7-9	TRBJ1-6	TGTGCCAGCAGCAAAGTATTAAATTCACCCCTCCACTTT	CASSKVLNSPLHF
TRBD1	.	TRBV7-2	TRBJ1-2	TGTGCCAGCAGCGATGGACAGGGATCCTATGGCTACACCTTC	CASSDGQGSYGYTF
TRBD1	.	TRBV7-2	TRBJ1-4	TGTGCCAGCAGCAAGGACAGGGGATGGAATGAAAAACTGTTTTTT	CASSKDRGWNEKLFF
TRBD2	.	TRBV25-1	TRBJ2-7	TGTGCCAGCAGTCGTACCGGGGGGACCTACGAGCAGTACTTC	CASSRTGGTYEQYF
.	.	TRBV30	TRBJ1-1	TGTGCCTGGAGTGTACAGGTGGGGTCTGAAGCTTTCTTT	CAWSVQVGSEAFF
TRBD1	once	TRBV28	TRBJ2-7	TGTGCCAACGCCCGGGGACAGGGGGCGGGTGAGCAGTACTTC	CANARGQGAGEQYF
.	.	TRBV30	TRBJ1-3	TGTGCCTGGAGTGTTGGCCAGGTGTCGGGAAACACCATATATTTT	CAWSVGQVSGNTIYF
.	.	TRBV19	TRBJ1-2	TGTGCCAGTAGTGAGGGGACTTTGGGACGAGAAAATGGCTACACCTTC	CASSEGTLGRENGYTF
TRBD1	.	TRBV25-1	TRBJ1-2	TGTGCCAGCAGTGAATATTGGGACAGGGGGTCTCATGGCTACACCTTC	CASSEYWDRGSHGYTF
TRBD2	.	TRBV5-4	TRBJ2-7	TGTGCCAGCAGCTTGTCTGGCGGGGGGAGTTACGAGCAGTACTTC	CASSLSGGGSYEQYF
.	.	TRBV6-5	TRBJ2-1	TGTGCCAGCAGCAAAGCGGCCTCCTACAATGAGCAGTTCTTC	CASSKAASYNEQFF
TRBD1	few	TRBV7-9	TRBJ1-2	TGTGCCAGCAGCTGGGGACAGGGTCTTGGCTACACCTTC	CASSWGQGLGYTF
.	.	TRBV2	TRBJ1-2	TGTGCCAGCAGTGAAGGGCTAGATGGCTACACCTTC	CASSEGLDGYTF
TRBD1	.	TRBV3-1/TRBV3-2	TRBJ1-1	TGTGCCAGCAGCACTTCGGCGCTAGACAGGGGAACGGCTTTCTTT	CASSTSALDRGTAFF
.	.	TRBV18	TRBJ1-3	TGTGCCAGCTCACCTCAACAGGGCTCTGGAAACACCATATATTTT	CASSPQQGSGNTIYF
.	.	TRBV24-1	TRBJ2-1	TGTGCCACCAGTGACCCTCCCCGGCGGGGCTCCTACAATGAGCAGTTCTTC	CATSDPPRRGSYNEQFF
.	.	TRBV5-1	TRBJ2-6	TGCGCCAGCAGTCCAAGGGAGTCTGGGGCCAACGTCCTGACTTTC	CASSPRESGANVLTF
TRBD1	.	TRBV7-8	TRBJ2-7	TGTGCCACCCGGCTTGGGACAGGAACCTACGAGCAGTACTTC	CATRLGTGTYEQYF
.	.	TRBV5-5	TRBJ1-1	TGTGCCAGCAGCTTGATCGGGGGGCTGAGCACTGAAGCTTTCTTT	CASSLIGGLSTEAFF
TRBD1	.	TRBV18	TRBJ1-3	TGTGCCAGCTCCGGGACAGAAGGAAACACCATATATTTT	CASSGTEGNTIYF
.	.	TRBV6-6	TRBJ1-3	TGTGCCAGCAGTATCTCACAGGGAGCCTCTGGAAACACCATATATTTT	CASSISQGASGNTIYF